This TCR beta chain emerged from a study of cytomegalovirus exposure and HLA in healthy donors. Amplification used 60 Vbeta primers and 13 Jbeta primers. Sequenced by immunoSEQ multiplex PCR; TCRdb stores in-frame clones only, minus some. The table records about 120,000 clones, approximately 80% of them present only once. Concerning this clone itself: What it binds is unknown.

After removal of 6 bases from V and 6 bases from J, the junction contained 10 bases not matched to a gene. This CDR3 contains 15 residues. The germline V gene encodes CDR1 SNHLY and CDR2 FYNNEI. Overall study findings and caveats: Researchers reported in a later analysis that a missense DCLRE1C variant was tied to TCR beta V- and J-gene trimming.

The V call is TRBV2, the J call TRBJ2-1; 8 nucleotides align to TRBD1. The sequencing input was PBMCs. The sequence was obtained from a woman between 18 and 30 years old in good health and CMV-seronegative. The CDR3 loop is CASRPLTGAGNEQFF. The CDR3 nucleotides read TGTGCCAGCAGACCGTTGACAGGGGCCGGCAATGAGCAGTTCTTC.